The source of this T cell receptor (beta chain) is a study of Graves' ophthalmopathy and Graves' hyperthyroidism. Between the trimmed V and J ends, which lost 2 bases and 10 bases, there was a span of 7 bases. The CDR3 sequence is 12 residues long. CDR1 and CDR2 from the germline V gene are SGHDT and YYEEEE. Investigators amplified TCR beta CDR3 regions from RNA transcripts. Second-round multiplex PCR came after first-round RT-PCR with HTBI primers. Each CDR3 protein gets one entry after TCRdb re-called the multiplex PCR reads with MiXCR. Counted here are a few hundred thousand distinct CDR3 sequences, about 17% occurring once; the ten biggest clones make up roughly 2.3%. The diagnosis combined clinical symptoms, thyroxine, TRAb, thyroid ultrasound and orbital computed tomography scans. This clonotype was picked up many times.

This chain uses TRBV5-6 with TRBJ1-6; D call uncertain. Sequencing input: peripheral blood. This receptor was identified in an adult woman with stable Graves' hyperthyroidism. CDR3 in amino acids: CASSFASSPLHF. The CDR3 nucleotides are TGTGCCAGCAGCTTTGCGTCGTCACCCCTCCACTTT.